The 6 T cell receptor beta chains given below trace back to one sample, sequenced in a study of cytomegalovirus exposure and HLA in healthy donors. PCR employed 60 Vbeta and 13 Jbeta primers. Profiled with immunoSEQ multiplex PCR; TCRdb holds only in-frame clones, not every one. The sample yields about 110,000 clones, about 80% seen once. Sequencing was performed on PBMCs. The receptors were gathered from a woman in her fifties or sixties in good health and CMV-seropositive.

This chain uses TRBV19 with TRBJ2-6, with a possible D match to TRBD2 (5 bases). V lost 3 bases and J lost 2, with 14 bases in between. The CDR3 length is 17 residues. The germline V gene has CDR1 LNHDA and CDR2 SQIVND (reference sequence). The CDR3 DNA sequence: TGTGCCAGTAGTATTAGATTGGAGGAGCCTGGGGCCAACGTCCTGACTTTC. Protein: CASSIRLEEPGANVLTF.

The chain employs TRBV2 and TRBJ2-2; 7 bases are shared with TRBD1. This CDR3 region has 15 residues. Trimming cost V 6 bases and J 6 bases; bases outside gene matches: 10. Germline V CDR1 and CDR2: SNHLY, FYNNEI. DNA of the CDR3: TGTGCCAGCAGGGAGGACAGGCTGGGATCCGGGGAGCTGTTTTTT. It encodes CASREDRLGSGELFF.

The chain joins TRBV10-3 to TRBJ2-1; D possibly corresponds to TRBD2 (5 bases). CDR1 is ENHRY and CDR2 is SYGVKD in the germline V gene. The germline V and J ends were trimmed by 1 base and 0 bases, with 13 bases remaining between them. The CDR3 runs to 17 residues. CDR3 coding DNA: TGTGCCATCAGTGAGTATAAGGGAGTGGGCTCCTACAATGAGCAGTTCTTC. Translated, it gives CAISEYKGVGSYNEQFF.

The V gene is TRBV5-1, the J gene TRBJ2-3; D gene uncertain. The CDR3 sequence is 16 residues long. V was shortened by 0 bases and J by 2 bases, with 13 bases between the two germline ends. Germline CDR1 reads SGHRS; CDR2 reads YFSETQ. CDR3: CASSLAIAAYTDTQYF. The CDR3 DNA follows: TGCGCCAGCAGCTTGGCTATAGCTGCTTACACAGATACGCAGTATTTT.

The rearrangement joins TRBV18 to TRBJ1-1, with D perhaps matching TRBD1 (6 bases). The CDR3 is 13 residues long. Germline lookup yields CDR1 KGHSH and CDR2 LQKENI. The V end lost 3 bases, the J end lost 6 bases, and 11 bases lay between the germline ends. The CDR3 here is CASSPDSGAEAFF. DNA of the CDR3: TGTGCCAGCTCACCGGACAGCGGCGCTGAAGCTTTCTTT.

The V gene is TRBV7-6, the J gene TRBJ1-1; possible D gene TRBD1, 5 bases. Trimming left V 3 bases short and J 7 bases short, with 6 bases between. Germline V gene sequence: CDR1 SGHVS, CDR2 FNYEAQ. The CDR3 has 11 residues. CDR3 in DNA: TGTGCCAGCAGCTTCCAGGGTGAAGCTTTCTTT. This codes for CASSFQGEAFF.